This T cell receptor beta chain was captured in a study of PD-1 blockade in classical Hodgkin lymphoma. Findings of the study overall: A significant rise in TCR diversity by C4D1 was seen for CD4+ but not CD8+ cells. Diversity similar to that of newly diagnosed patients was seen at baseline in complete responders.

The CDR3 length is 16 residues. V was shortened by 3 bases and J by 0 bases, with 12 bases between the two germline ends. The germline gives CDR1 LNHDA, CDR2 SQIVND (reference sequence). All patients relapsed after autologous stem cell transplantation, and brentuximab vedotin exposure varied. Libraries were prepared by immunoSEQ multiplex PCR; TCRdb keeps only in-frame clonotypes and omits some of them. The sample lists 40,000 to 65,000 clones; 81% were seen once. Remarks on this clone: Its target is not known.

The sample was peripheral blood mononuclear cells (PBMCs), taken at baseline. The chain couples TRBV19 to TRBJ1-3, with a weak D call TRBD1 (6 bases). This TCR was recovered from a human donor with classical Hodgkin lymphoma. The CDR3 loop is CASSIPGQSSGNTIYF. CDR3 coding DNA: TGTGCCAGTAGTATCCCCGGACAGAGCTCTGGAAACACCATATATTTT.